The 21 T cell receptor beta chains given below trace back to one sample, sequenced in a study of blood T cell repertoires in COVID-19. The repertoire was sequenced with immunoSEQ multiplex PCR; TCRdb's copy has only in-frame clones and lacks some. The table records 55,000 to 65,000 clones, more than 65% of them present only once. What was sequenced was peripheral blood. The receptor set was obtained from a woman aged 60-75 years with acute or convalescent COVID-19.

This chain connects TRBV5-5 to TRBJ2-2; perhaps TRBD1 as D (6 bases). The ends were cut back, 1 base at V and 4 bases at J, with 8 bases in the middle. Germline V gives CDR1 SGHKS, CDR2 YYEKEE (reference sequence). The CDR3 length is 14 residues. The CDR3 here is CASSLTGSTGELFF. In DNA form, the CDR3 reads TGTGCCAGCAGCTTGACAGGGTCCACCGGGGAGCTGTTTTTT. Looking up the rest from reference TRBV5-5 and TRBJ2-2 gives the full variable domain: DAGVTQSPTHLIKTRGQQVTLRCSPISGHKSVSWYQQVLGQGPQFIFQYYEKEERGRGNFPDRFSARQFPNYSSELNVNALLLGDSALYLCASSLTGSTGELFFGEGSRLTVL.

The V and J genes are TRBV15 and TRBJ1-1; D possibly corresponds to TRBD1 (5 bases). This CDR3 is 16 amino acids long. In germline, CDR1 is LNHNV, CDR2 YYDKDF (reference sequence). Trimming stripped 0 bases from V and 6 bases from J, with 17 bases between. Here the CDR3 reads CATSRDPGWGTSEAFF. CDR3 in DNA: TGTGCCACCAGCAGAGATCCAGGGTGGGGGACTTCTGAAGCTTTCTTT.

This clone was detected only once. The CDR3 DNA follows: TGTGCCACCCTGCGGCAGACGTACAATGAGCAGTTCTTC. Translation: CATLRQTYNEQFF. V and J are TRBV6-5 and TRBJ2-1; no clear D gene. CDR1 is MNHEY, CDR2 SVGAGI, per germline. The CDR3 totals 13 residues. V was cut by 10 bases and J by 4 bases, with 14 bases left in between.

The gene calls are TRBV3-1 (or the pseudogene TRBV3-2) and TRBJ2-2; 7 positions agree with TRBD2. The J segment lost 5 bases and the V segment lost 1 base, leaving 4 bases of the junction unmatched. The CDR3 is 15 residues long. CDR1 is LGHDT, CDR2 YNNKEL, per germline (reference sequence). CDR3 loop: CASSQVAGPTGELFF. The CDR3 region has the DNA TGTGCCAGCAGCCAAGTAGCGGGTCCAACCGGGGAGCTGTTTTTT.

The sample holds one count of this clone. The V and J genes are TRBV19 and TRBJ1-2; D is possibly TRBD1 (5 bases). V lost 3 bases and J 0 bases, leaving 11 bases between the germline ends. Germline V lookup: CDR1 LNHDA, CDR2 SQIVND (reference sequence). This CDR3 comprises 15 residues. CDR3 loop: CASSIPREANYGYTF. CDR3 DNA sequence: TGTGCCAGTAGTATCCCCAGGGAAGCTAACTATGGCTACACCTTC.

The rearrangement uses TRBV9 and TRBJ1-1; D uncertain. The CDR3 runs 14 residues. Germline V CDR1 and CDR2: SGDLS, YYNGEE. V shed 0 bases and J shed 1 base, with 7 bases lying between them. CDR3: CASSVALENTEAFF. In nucleotides, the CDR3 is TGTGCCAGCAGCGTAGCTCTAGAGAACACTGAAGCTTTCTTT.

V is TRBV29-1 and J is TRBJ2-5; D remains unclear. The CDR3 has 13 amino acids. Germline V gene sequence: CDR1 SQVTM, CDR2 ANQGSEA. V was pared by 8 bases and J by 2 bases, with 15 bases between. The CDR3 DNA follows: TGCAGCCACGGTGACTCAATTCAAGAGACCCAGTACTTC. Amino acids: CSHGDSIQETQYF.

V and J are TRBV5-1 and TRBJ2-2, with D perhaps matching TRBD1 (6 bases). The CDR3 is 16 amino acids. Germline V CDR1 and CDR2: SGHRS, YFSETQ. Trimming removed 1 base from V and 0 bases from J, with 10 bases in between. CDR3 protein: CASSLLEGANTGELFF. The CDR3, as DNA: TGCGCCAGCAGCTTGTTAGAGGGGGCGAACACCGGGGAGCTGTTTTTT.

The chain couples TRBV6-6 to TRBJ1-4, with unresolved D. Germline lookup yields CDR1 MNHNY and CDR2 SVGAGI (reference sequence). V lost 8 bases and J lost 0, with 16 bases in between. CDR3 length: 16 residues. The CDR3 region is CASGPRRVTTNEKLFF. The CDR3 coding sequence is TGTGCCAGCGGCCCGAGGAGGGTAACAACTAATGAAAAACTGTTTTTT.

This chain connects TRBV6-5 to TRBJ2-7, with D perhaps TRBD2 (5 bases). V was trimmed by 7 bases and J by 3 bases, leaving 13 bases between them. The germline V gene encodes CDR1 MNHEY and CDR2 SVGAGI. This CDR3 has 13 amino acids. The CDR3 loop is CASTPGRNYEQYF. In DNA, the CDR3 is TGTGCCAGCACCCCGGGGAGAAACTACGAGCAGTACTTC.

The gene calls are TRBV6-5 and TRBJ1-5, with D maybe TRBD1 (6 bases). The CDR3 is 14 amino acids. Trimming took 6 bases from V and 4 from J, leaving 13 bases between them. Germline values: CDR1 MNHEY, CDR2 SVGAGI. As DNA, the CDR3 is TGTGCCAGCAGATCGGACAGTAAGAATCAGCCCCAGCATTTT. This codes for CASRSDSKNQPQHF.

This chain joins TRBV5-4 and TRBJ1-1, with 7 bases matching TRBD1. J lost 0 bases, V lost 6 bases, and 5 bases had no gene match. Germline values: CDR1 SGHNT, CDR2 YYREEE (reference sequence). This CDR3 has 14 residues. The CDR3 sequence is CASTTGQLNTEAFF. The CDR3 DNA reads as TGTGCCAGCACCACGGGACAGTTGAACACTGAAGCTTTCTTT.

CDR3 nucleotide sequence: TGTGCCAGTAGTATATCCCACGGGGGGAGAACCAAAAACATTCAGTACTTC. Protein: CASSISHGGRTKNIQYF. V gene TRBV19 combines with J gene TRBJ2-4; 7 bases are a match to TRBD2. V shed 2 bases, J shed 2 bases, and the junction held 9 bases outside the gene matches. The CDR3 sequence is 17 residues long. Germline V lookup: CDR1 LNHDA, CDR2 SQIVND (reference sequence).

V gene TRBV5-1 combines with J gene TRBJ1-5; TRBD1 matches 9 bases. The length of the CDR3 is 14 residues. The trim removed 0 bases at V and 6 bases at J, leaving 1 base unmatched. The germline V gene encodes CDR1 SGHRS and CDR2 YFSETQ. This CDR3 is CASSLEQGAQPQHF. The CDR3 nucleotides read TGCGCCAGCAGCTTGGAACAGGGGGCTCAGCCCCAGCATTTT.

The chain joins TRBV5-1 to TRBJ2-5; tentatively, D is TRBD2 (5 bases). CDR3 size: 16 residues. From germline, CDR1 is SGHRS and CDR2 YFSETQ. With 2 bases removed from V and 2 bases from J, the gap between germline ends came to 16 bases. CDR3 nucleotides: TGCGCCAGCAGCTTTTCGGGATTTGGGTTGCAAGAGACCCAGTACTTC. This encodes CASSFSGFGLQETQYF.

The chain is built from TRBV5-1 and TRBJ2-3, with D tentatively TRBD2 (5 bases). This CDR3 contains 15 residues. V dropped 1 base and J dropped 3 bases, with 12 bases sitting between them. The V gene's germline CDR1 is SGHRS and CDR2 YFSETQ. In DNA, the CDR3 is TGCGCCAGCAGCTTGTCCGGGATTGCGACAGATACGCAGTATTTT. Residues: CASSLSGIATDTQYF. Variable domain in full (rest from reference TRBV5-1 and TRBJ2-3): KAGVTQTPRYLIKTRGQQVTLSCSPISGHRSVSWYQQTPGQGLQFLFEYFSETQRNKGNFPGRFSGRQFSNSRSEMNVSTLELGDSALYLCASSLSGIATDTQYFGPGTRLTVL.

This chain connects TRBV19 to TRBJ2-2; TRBD1 agrees at 12 bases. Trimming at V came to 6 bases and at J to 5 bases, leaving 7 bases not matched to a gene. CDR3 length: 16 amino acids. Germline assignment: CDR1 LNHDA and CDR2 SQIVND (reference sequence). The CDR3 is CASRGTGGLFTGELFF. CDR3 coding DNA: TGTGCCAGTAGAGGGACAGGGGGCTTGTTTACCGGGGAGCTGTTTTTT.

The chain has TRBV5-6 and TRBJ1-1; D ambiguous. Between the trimmed V and J ends, which lost 0 bases and 4 bases, there was a span of 10 bases. CDR3 length: 14 amino acids. The germline CDR1 and CDR2 sequences are SGHDT and YYEEEE. CDR3 sequence reads: CASSLGGWGTEAFF. The CDR3 DNA reads TGTGCCAGCAGCTTGGGAGGGTGGGGCACTGAAGCTTTCTTT.

V and J are TRBV6-1 and TRBJ1-1; D call uncertain. V lost 3 bases to trimming and J lost 2 bases, with 16 bases between them. This CDR3 has 16 amino acids. CDR1 and CDR2 from the germline V gene are MNHNS and SASEGT. CDR3 in DNA: TGTGCCAGCAGTGATTATCAGCGTACTCTTAACACTGAAGCTTTCTTT. Protein sequence: CASSDYQRTLNTEAFF.

The V gene is TRBV6-6, the J gene TRBJ2-2, with 8 bases aligning to TRBD1. CDR1 and CDR2 (germline): MNHNY, SVGAGI (reference sequence). The CDR3 runs 17 residues. V dropped 5 bases and J dropped 5; count of bases not matched to a gene: 13. CDR3 protein: CASSLRGHGFRTGELFF. Written as DNA, the CDR3 is TGTGCCAGCAGTCTCAGGGGGCATGGGTTTCGTACCGGGGAGCTGTTTTTT.

This clone was seen only once. The rearrangement links TRBV2 to TRBJ2-7; D is possibly TRBD2 (5 bases). The CDR3 totals 13 residues. V lost 6 bases and J lost 7, with 16 bases in between. From germline, CDR1 is SNHLY and CDR2 FYNNEI. The chain's CDR3 is CASRLEGRKEQYF. In DNA form, the CDR3 reads TGTGCCAGCAGACTAGAGGGCAGAAAGGAGCAGTACTTC. Full variable domain (rest looked up from reference TRBV2 and TRBJ2-7): EPEVTQTPSHQVTQMGQEVILRCVPISNHLYFYWYRQILGQKVEFLVSFYNNEISEKSEIFDDQFSVERPDGSNFTLKIRSTKLEDSAMYFCASRLEGRKEQYFGPGTRLTVT.